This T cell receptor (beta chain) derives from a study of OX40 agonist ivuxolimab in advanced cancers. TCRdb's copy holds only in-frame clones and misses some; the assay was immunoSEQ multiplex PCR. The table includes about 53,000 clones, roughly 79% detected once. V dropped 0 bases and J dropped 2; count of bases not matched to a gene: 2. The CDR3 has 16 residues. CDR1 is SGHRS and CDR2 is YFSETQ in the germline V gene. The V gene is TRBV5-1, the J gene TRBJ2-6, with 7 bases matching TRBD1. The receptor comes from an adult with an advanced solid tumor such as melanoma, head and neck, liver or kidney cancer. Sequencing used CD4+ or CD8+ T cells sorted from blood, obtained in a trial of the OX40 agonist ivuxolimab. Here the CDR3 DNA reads TGCGCCAGCAGCTTGGAAGGGACAGCTGGGGCCAACGTCCTGACTTTC. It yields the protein CASSLEGTAGANVLTF. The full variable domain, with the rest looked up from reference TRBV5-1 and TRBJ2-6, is KAGVTQTPRYLIKTRGQQVTLSCSPISGHRSVSWYQQTPGQGLQFLFEYFSETQRNKGNFPGRFSGRQFSNSRSEMNVSTLELGDSALYLCASSLEGTAGANVLTFGAGSRLTVL.